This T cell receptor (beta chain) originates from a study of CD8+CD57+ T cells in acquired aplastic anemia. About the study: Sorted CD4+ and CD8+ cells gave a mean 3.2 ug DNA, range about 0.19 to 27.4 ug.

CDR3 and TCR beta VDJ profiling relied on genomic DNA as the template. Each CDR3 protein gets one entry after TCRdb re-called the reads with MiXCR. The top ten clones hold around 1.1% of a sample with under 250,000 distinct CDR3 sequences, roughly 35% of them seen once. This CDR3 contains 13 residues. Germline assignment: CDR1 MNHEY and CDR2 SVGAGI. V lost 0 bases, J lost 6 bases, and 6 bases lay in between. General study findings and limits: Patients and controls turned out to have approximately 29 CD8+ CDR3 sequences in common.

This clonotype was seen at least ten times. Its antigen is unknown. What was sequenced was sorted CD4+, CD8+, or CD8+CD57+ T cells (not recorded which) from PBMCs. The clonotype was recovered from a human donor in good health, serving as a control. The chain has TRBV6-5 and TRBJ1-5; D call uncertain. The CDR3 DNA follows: TGTGCCAGCAGTTACTCGAAAAGTCAGCCCCAGCATTTT. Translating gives CASSYSKSQPQHF.